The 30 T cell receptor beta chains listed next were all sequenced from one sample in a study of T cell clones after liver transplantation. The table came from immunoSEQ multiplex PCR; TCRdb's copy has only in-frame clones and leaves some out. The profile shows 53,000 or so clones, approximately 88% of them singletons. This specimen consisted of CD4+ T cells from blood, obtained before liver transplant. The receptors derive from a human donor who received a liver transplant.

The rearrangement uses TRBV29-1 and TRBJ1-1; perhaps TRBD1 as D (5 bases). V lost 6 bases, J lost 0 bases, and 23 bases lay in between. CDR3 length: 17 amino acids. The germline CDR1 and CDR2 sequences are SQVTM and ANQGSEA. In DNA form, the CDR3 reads TGCAGCGTCCCCGGGACCCCTAGAAGGCCAATGAACACTGAAGCTTTCTTT. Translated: CSVPGTPRRPMNTEAFF. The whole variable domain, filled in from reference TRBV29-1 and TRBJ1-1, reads SAVISQKPSRDICQRGTSLTIQCQVDSQVTMMFWYRQQPGQSLTLIATANQGSEATYESGFVIDKFPISRPNLTFSTLTVSNMSPEDSSIYLCSVPGTPRRPMNTEAFFGQGTRLTVV.

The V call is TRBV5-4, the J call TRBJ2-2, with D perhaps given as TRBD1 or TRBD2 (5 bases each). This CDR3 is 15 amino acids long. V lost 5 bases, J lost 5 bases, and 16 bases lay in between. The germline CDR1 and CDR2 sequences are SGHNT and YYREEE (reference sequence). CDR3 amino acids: CASRTGAGWTGELFF. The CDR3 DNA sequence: TGTGCCAGCAGAACCGGGGCAGGATGGACCGGGGAGCTGTTTTTT.

CDR3 amino acids: CASSLGVSRYQETQYF. DNA for the CDR3: TGTGCCAGCAGCTTAGGCGTCAGCAGGTACCAAGAGACCCAGTACTTC. The chain links TRBV7-9 to TRBJ2-5, with unresolved D. The germline CDR1 and CDR2 sequences are SEHNR and FQNEAQ (reference sequence). The CDR3 runs to 16 residues. V was shortened by 1 base and J by 0 bases, with 12 bases between the two germline ends. Combining the CDR3 with reference TRBV7-9 and TRBJ2-5 gives the whole variable domain DTGVSQNPRHKITKRGQNVTFRCDPISEHNRLYWYRQTLGQGPEFLTYFQNEAQLEKSRLLSDRFSAERPKGSFSTLEIQRTEQGDSAMYLCASSLGVSRYQETQYFGPGTRLLVL.

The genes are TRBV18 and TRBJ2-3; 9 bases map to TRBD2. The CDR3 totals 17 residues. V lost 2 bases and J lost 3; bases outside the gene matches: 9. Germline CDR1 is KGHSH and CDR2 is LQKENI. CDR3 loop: CASSPTVAGVGTDTQYF. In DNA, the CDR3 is TGTGCCAGCTCACCAACGGTAGCGGGAGTAGGTACAGATACGCAGTATTTT.

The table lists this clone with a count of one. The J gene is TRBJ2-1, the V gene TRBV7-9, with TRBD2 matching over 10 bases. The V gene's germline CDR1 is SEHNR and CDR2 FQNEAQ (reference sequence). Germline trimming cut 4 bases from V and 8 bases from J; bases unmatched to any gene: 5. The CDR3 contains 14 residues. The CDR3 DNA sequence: TGTGCCAGCAGCTCTAGCGGGAGAGGCTATGAGCAGTTCTTC. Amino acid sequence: CASSSSGRGYEQFF.

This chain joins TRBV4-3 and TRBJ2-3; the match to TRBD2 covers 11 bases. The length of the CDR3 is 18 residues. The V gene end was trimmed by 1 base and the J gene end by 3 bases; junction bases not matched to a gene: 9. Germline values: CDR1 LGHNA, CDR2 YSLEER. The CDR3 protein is CASSQGVRSSGRTDTQYF. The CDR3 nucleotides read TGCGCCAGCAGCCAAGGAGTTCGTTCTAGCGGGAGGACAGATACGCAGTATTTT.

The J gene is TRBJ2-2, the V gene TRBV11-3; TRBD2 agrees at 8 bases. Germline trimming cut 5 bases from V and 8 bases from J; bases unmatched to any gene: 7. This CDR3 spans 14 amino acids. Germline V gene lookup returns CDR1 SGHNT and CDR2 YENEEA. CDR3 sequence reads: CASSLLAGGGELFF. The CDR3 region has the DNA TGTGCCAGCAGCCTCCTCGCGGGGGGTGGGGAGCTGTTTTTT.

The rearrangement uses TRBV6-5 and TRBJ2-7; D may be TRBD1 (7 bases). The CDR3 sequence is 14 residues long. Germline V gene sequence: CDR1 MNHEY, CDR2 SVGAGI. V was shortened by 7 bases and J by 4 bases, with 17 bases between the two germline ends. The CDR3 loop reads CASTVAQGRYEQYF. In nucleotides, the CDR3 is TGTGCCAGCACCGTAGCACAGGGGAGGTACGAGCAGTACTTC.

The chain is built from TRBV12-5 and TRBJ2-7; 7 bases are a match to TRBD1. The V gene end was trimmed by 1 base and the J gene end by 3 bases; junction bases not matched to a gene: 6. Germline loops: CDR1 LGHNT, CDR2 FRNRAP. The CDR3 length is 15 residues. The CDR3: CASGLGRDSHYEQYF. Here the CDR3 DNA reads TGTGCTAGTGGTTTGGGCAGGGACAGCCACTACGAGCAGTACTTC. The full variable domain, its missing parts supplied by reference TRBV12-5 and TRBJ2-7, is DARVTQTPRHKVTEMGQEVTMRCQPILGHNTVFWYRQTMMQGLELLAYFRNRAPLDDSGMPKDRFSAEMPDATLATLKIQPSEPRDSAVYFCASGLGRDSHYEQYFGPGTRLTVT.

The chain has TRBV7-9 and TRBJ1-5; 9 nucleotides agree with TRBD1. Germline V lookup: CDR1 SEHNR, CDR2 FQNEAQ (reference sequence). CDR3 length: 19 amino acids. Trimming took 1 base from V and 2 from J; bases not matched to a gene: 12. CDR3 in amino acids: CASSLDRTGVGLGNQPQHF. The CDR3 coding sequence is TGTGCCAGCAGCTTAGATAGGACAGGGGTGGGTTTGGGCAATCAGCCCCAGCATTTT. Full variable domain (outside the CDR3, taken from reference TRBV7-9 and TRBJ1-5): DTGVSQNPRHKITKRGQNVTFRCDPISEHNRLYWYRQTLGQGPEFLTYFQNEAQLEKSRLLSDRFSAERPKGSFSTLEIQRTEQGDSAMYLCASSLDRTGVGLGNQPQHFGDGTRLSIL.

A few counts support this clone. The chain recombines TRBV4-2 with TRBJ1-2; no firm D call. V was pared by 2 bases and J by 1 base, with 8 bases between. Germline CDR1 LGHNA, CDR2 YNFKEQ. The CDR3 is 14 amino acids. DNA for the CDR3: TGTGCCAGCAGCCAAATCGGCGGTAACTATGGCTACACCTTC. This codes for CASSQIGGNYGYTF.

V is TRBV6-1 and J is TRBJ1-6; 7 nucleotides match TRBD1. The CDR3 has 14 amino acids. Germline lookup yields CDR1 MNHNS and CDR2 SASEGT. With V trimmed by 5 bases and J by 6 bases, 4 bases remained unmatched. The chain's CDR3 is CASSRDSFNSPLHF. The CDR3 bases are TGTGCCAGCAGTCGGGACAGTTTTAATTCACCCCTCCACTTT.

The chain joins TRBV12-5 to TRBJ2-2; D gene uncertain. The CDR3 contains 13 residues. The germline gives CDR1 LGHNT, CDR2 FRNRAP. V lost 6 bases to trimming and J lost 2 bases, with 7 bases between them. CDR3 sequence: CASGLQNTGELFF. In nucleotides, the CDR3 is TGTGCTAGTGGACTGCAAAACACCGGGGAGCTGTTTTTT. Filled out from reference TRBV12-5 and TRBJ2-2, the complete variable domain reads DARVTQTPRHKVTEMGQEVTMRCQPILGHNTVFWYRQTMMQGLELLAYFRNRAPLDDSGMPKDRFSAEMPDATLATLKIQPSEPRDSAVYFCASGLQNTGELFFGEGSRLTVL.

As DNA, the CDR3 is TGTGCCAGCTCACCCTCCGCCGGGGTTAAGCAGTTCTTC. Translating gives CASSPSAGVKQFF. The chain carries TRBV18 and TRBJ2-1, with D maybe TRBD2 (5 bases). This CDR3 has 13 residues. Germline-derived CDR1 and CDR2 are KGHSH and LQKENI. V dropped 3 bases and J dropped 11 bases, with 14 bases sitting between them.

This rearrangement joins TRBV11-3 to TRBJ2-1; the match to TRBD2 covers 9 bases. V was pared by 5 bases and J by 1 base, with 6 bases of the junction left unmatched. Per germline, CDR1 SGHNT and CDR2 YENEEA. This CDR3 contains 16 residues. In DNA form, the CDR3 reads TGTGCCAGCAGCCTAGCTAGCGGGGCTTCCTACAATGAGCAGTTCTTC. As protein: CASSLASGASYNEQFF.

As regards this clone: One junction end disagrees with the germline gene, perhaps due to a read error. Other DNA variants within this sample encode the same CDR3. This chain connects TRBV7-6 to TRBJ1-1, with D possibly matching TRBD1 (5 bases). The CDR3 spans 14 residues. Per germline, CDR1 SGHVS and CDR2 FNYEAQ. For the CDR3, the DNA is TGTGCCAGCAGCTTGACAGACTTGAATACTGAAGCTTTCTTT. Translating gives CASSLTDLNTEAFF. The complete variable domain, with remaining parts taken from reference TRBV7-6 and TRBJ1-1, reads GAGVSQSPRYKVTKRGQDVALRCDPISGHVSLYWYRQALGQGPEFLTYFNYEAQQDKSGLPNDRFSAERPEGSISTLTIQRTEQRDSAMYRCASSLTDLNTEAFFGQGTRLTVV.

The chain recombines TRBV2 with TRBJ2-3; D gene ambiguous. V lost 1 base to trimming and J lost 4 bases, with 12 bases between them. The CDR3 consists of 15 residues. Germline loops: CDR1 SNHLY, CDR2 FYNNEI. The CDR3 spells CASSEGLGNADTQYF. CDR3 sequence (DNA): TGTGCCAGCAGTGAAGGGCTAGGGAACGCAGATACGCAGTATTTT.

The DNA for the CDR3 is TGTGCCAGCTCCCAAGGGGGGAGTCGGTCCACTGAAGCTTTCTTT. It translates to CASSQGGSRSTEAFF. This chain joins TRBV18 and TRBJ1-1, with D perhaps TRBD1 (6 bases). V shed 6 bases and J shed 4 bases, with 18 bases lying between them. The CDR3 contains 15 residues. Germline assignment: CDR1 KGHSH and CDR2 LQKENI.

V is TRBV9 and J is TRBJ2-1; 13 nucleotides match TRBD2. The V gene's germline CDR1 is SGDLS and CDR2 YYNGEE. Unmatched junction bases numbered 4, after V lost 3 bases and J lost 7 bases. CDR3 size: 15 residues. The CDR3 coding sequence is TGTGCCAGCAGCGCGACTAGCGGGAGGTTTAATGAGCAGTTCTTC. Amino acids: CASSATSGRFNEQFF.

Here the CDR3 DNA reads TGTGCCAGTAGTATAAGAAATCAGCCCCAGCATTTT. Translating gives CASSIRNQPQHF. The rearrangement links TRBV19 to TRBJ1-5; D is undetermined. This CDR3 spans 12 amino acids. V was shortened by 2 bases and J by 4 bases, with 3 bases between the two germline ends. Germline values: CDR1 LNHDA, CDR2 SQIVND (reference sequence).

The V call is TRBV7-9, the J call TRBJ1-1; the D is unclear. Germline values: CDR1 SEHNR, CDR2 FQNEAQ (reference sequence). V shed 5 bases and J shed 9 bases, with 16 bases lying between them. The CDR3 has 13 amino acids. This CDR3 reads CASSNRAVQQAFF. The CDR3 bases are TGTGCCAGCAGCAATAGGGCAGTCCAGCAAGCTTTCTTT.

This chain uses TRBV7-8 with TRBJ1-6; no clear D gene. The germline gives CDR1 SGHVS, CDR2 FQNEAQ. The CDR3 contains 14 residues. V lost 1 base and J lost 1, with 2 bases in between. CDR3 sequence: CASSLGSYNSPLHF. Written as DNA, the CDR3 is TGTGCCAGCAGCTTAGGGTCCTATAATTCACCCCTCCACTTT.

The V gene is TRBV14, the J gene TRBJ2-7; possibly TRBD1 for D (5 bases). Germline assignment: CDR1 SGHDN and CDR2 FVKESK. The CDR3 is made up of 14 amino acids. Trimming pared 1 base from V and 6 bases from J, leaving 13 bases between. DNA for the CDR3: TGTGCCAGCAGCCAAGGAATGGGGCAGGTCGAGCAGTACTTC. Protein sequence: CASSQGMGQVEQYF.

The CDR3 DNA reads as TGTGCCAGCAGTGACCCAGGAGGCTATGGCTACACCTTC. It codes for CASSDPGGYGYTF. The chain couples TRBV6-4 to TRBJ1-2, with no clear D. The CDR3 runs to 13 residues. Trimming took off 2 bases at V and 4 bases at J, with 8 bases between the two ends. The V gene's germline CDR1 is MRHNA and CDR2 SNTAGT.

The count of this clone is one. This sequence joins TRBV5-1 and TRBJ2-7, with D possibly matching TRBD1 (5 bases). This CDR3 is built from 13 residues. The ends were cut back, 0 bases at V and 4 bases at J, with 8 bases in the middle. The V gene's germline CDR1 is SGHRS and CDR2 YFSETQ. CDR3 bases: TGCGCCAGCAGCTTGGTTCAGGGATACGAGCAGTACTTC. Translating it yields CASSLVQGYEQYF.

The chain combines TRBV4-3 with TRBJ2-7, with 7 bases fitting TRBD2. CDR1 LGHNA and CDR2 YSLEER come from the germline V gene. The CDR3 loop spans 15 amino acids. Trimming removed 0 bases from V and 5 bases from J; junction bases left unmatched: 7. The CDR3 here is CASSQERWGGDEQYF. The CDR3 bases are TGCGCCAGCAGCCAAGAGCGTTGGGGGGGGGACGAGCAGTACTTC.

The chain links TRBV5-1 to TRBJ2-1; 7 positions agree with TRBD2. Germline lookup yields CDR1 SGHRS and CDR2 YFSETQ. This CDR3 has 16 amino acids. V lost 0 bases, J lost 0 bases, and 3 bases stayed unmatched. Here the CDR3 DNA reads TGCGCCAGCAGCTTGGATGGCGGGAGCTCCTACAATGAGCAGTTCTTC. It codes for CASSLDGGSSYNEQFF.

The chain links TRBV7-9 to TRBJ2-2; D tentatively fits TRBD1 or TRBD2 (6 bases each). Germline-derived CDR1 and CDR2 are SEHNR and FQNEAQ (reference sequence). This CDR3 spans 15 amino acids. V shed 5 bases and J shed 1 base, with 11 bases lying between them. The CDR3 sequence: CASSTGGGNTGELFF. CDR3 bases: TGTGCCAGCAGCACCGGAGGGGGGAACACCGGGGAGCTGTTTTTT.

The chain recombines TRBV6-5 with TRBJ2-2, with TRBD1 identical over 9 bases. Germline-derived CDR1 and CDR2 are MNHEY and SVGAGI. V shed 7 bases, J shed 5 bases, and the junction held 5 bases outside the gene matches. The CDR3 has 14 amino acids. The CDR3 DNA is TGTGCCAGCACACGGACAGGGGTTACCGGGGAGCTGTTTTTT. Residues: CASTRTGVTGELFF.

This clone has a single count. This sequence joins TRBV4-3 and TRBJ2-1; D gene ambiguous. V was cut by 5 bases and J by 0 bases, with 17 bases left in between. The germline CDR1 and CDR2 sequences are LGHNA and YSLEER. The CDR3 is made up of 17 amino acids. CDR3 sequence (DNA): TGCGCCAGCAGCGTTCTGGGCGGCTCGAGCTCCTACAATGAGCAGTTCTTC. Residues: CASSVLGGSSSYNEQFF.